Presented here are 17 T cell receptor beta chains from one specimen sequenced in a study of blood T cell repertoires in COVID-19. Some clones are missing from TCRdb's copy, which holds only in-frame ones; the method was immunoSEQ multiplex PCR. In the table there are approximately 170,000 clones, 81% of which are singletons. Sample: peripheral blood. These receptors all come from a man in his fifties or sixties with active or convalescent COVID-19.

The rearrangement joins TRBV5-6 to TRBJ1-2; 7 bases are a match to TRBD1. Germline CDR1 reads SGHDT; CDR2 reads YYEEEE. This CDR3 comprises 16 residues. The junction had 13 bases not matched to a gene; V was cut back by 0 bases and J by 8 bases. CDR3 sequence: CASSLADRVMIGGYTF. The CDR3 DNA reads as TGTGCCAGCAGCTTGGCCGACAGGGTGATGATCGGGGGCTACACCTTC.

The genes are TRBV28 and TRBJ2-7; TRBD2 matches 8 bases. This CDR3 is 14 amino acids long. Per germline, CDR1 MDHEN and CDR2 SYDVKM. With 9 bases clipped from V and 4 bases from J, the junction kept 11 bases outside the gene matches. CDR3 coding DNA: TGTGCCAGTCACCGGGGGGGGTCCCAGTACGAGCAGTACTTC. The encoded protein is CASHRGGSQYEQYF.

The chain joins TRBV11-2 to TRBJ2-1; 8 bases agree with TRBD1. CDR3 length: 15 amino acids. Per germline, CDR1 SGHAT and CDR2 FQNNGV. J lost 9 bases, V lost 1 base, and 8 bases had no gene match. CDR3 sequence (DNA): TGTGCCAGCAGCTTAGGACAGGGGCCCGAGTTTGAGCAGTTCTTC. Protein sequence: CASSLGQGPEFEQFF. Complete variable domain (other parts from reference TRBV11-2 and TRBJ2-1): EAGVAQSPRYKIIEKRQSVAFWCNPISGHATLYWYQQILGQGPKLLIQFQNNGVVDDSQLPKDRFSAERLKGVDSTLKIQPAKLEDSAVYLCASSLGQGPEFEQFFGPGTRLTVL.

J is TRBJ1-1 and V is TRBV5-5; D is unclear. Germline V gene sequence: CDR1 SGHKS, CDR2 YYEKEE (reference sequence). The length of the CDR3 is 13 residues. Trimming pared 0 bases from V and 5 bases from J, leaving 8 bases between. The CDR3 region has the DNA TGTGCCAGCAGCTTGGGTCCGGGGACTGAAGCTTTCTTT. Protein product: CASSLGPGTEAFF.

The chain links TRBV24-1 to TRBJ2-1; 10 nucleotides match TRBD1. Germline-derived CDR1 and CDR2 are KGHDR and SFDVKD. The CDR3 runs to 15 residues. The J segment lost 7 bases and the V segment lost 3 bases, leaving 5 bases of the junction unmatched. CDR3: CATSDTGTGANEQFF. As DNA, the CDR3 is TGTGCCACCAGTGATACCGGGACAGGGGCGAATGAGCAGTTCTTC.

This clone has a single count. V is TRBV6-5 and J is TRBJ1-1; D perhaps matches TRBD1 (5 bases). V dropped 8 bases and J dropped 9 bases, with 13 bases sitting between them. Per germline, CDR1 MNHEY and CDR2 SVGAGI. The CDR3 is 11 amino acids. The CDR3 DNA follows: TGTGCCAGCGGGGCCCCCTCTAAAGCTTTCTTT. Translating gives CASGAPSKAFF.

The V gene is TRBV5-5, the J gene TRBJ1-3; D unresolved. The germline gives CDR1 SGHKS, CDR2 YYEKEE (reference sequence). The CDR3 has 16 residues. Trimming stripped 4 bases from V and 0 bases from J, with 14 bases between. CDR3 bases: TGTGCCAGCAGCGCCGCGGCGGGGAACTCTGGAAACACCATATATTTT. Its translation is CASSAAAGNSGNTIYF.

The chain links TRBV9 to TRBJ2-7; TRBD1 aligns across 7 bases. With V trimmed by 4 bases and J by 0 bases, 4 bases remained unmatched. Germline CDR1 SGDLS, CDR2 YYNGEE. The CDR3 has 14 residues. The CDR3 DNA is TGTGCCAGCAGCCCAAGGACAGGCTCCTACGAGCAGTACTTC. Translation: CASSPRTGSYEQYF.

V gene TRBV5-1 combines with J gene TRBJ2-3; maybe TRBD1 (5 bases). The CDR3 length is 14 residues. Germline CDR1 SGHRS, CDR2 YFSETQ. V lost 4 bases and J lost 2, with 11 bases in between. CDR3 amino acids: CASSASGFTDTQYF. The CDR3 DNA reads TGCGCCAGCAGCGCGTCAGGGTTCACAGATACGCAGTATTTT.

The chain employs TRBV2 and TRBJ2-2; 9 nucleotides match TRBD1. The junction had 3 bases not matched to a gene; V was cut back by 8 bases and J by 2 bases. The V gene's germline CDR1 is SNHLY and CDR2 FYNNEI. The CDR3 is made up of 14 amino acids. The CDR3 loop reads CASRGQGNTGELFF. DNA of the CDR3: TGTGCCAGCCGGGGACAGGGAAACACCGGGGAGCTGTTTTTT.

The chain uses TRBV18 and TRBJ2-5, with D uncertain. The CDR3 runs to 13 residues. Germline V gene sequence: CDR1 KGHSH, CDR2 LQKENI. Trimming left V 3 bases short and J 2 bases short, with 7 bases between. Written as DNA, the CDR3 is TGTGCCAGCTCACCGGGCAGTCAAGAGACCCAGTACTTC. Its translation is CASSPGSQETQYF.

This sequence joins TRBV10-1 and TRBJ2-6; 10 nucleotides match TRBD1. The CDR3 runs 17 residues. Germline V CDR1 and CDR2: WNHNN, SYGVQD (reference sequence). J gave up 2 bases and V 5 bases, and 6 bases lay outside the gene matches. CDR3 bases: TGCGCCAGCAGTACCGGGACAGGGGCCACTGGGGCCAACGTCCTGACTTTC. Translation: CASSTGTGATGANVLTF.

The chain joins TRBV6-5 to TRBJ2-5; maybe TRBD1 (6 bases). The CDR3 is made up of 15 amino acids. Looked up from germline, CDR1 is MNHEY and CDR2 is SVGAGI. V was cut by 0 bases and J by 5 bases, with 13 bases left in between. The CDR3 DNA reads TGTGCCAGCAGTTACTCGGGCAGGGGTTCCGAGACCCAGTACTTC. It codes for CASSYSGRGSETQYF.

The chain recombines TRBV2 with TRBJ2-5; tentative D call: TRBD2 (6 bases). V was trimmed by 7 bases and J by 5 bases, leaving 17 bases between them. The V gene's germline CDR1 is SNHLY and CDR2 FYNNEI. This CDR3 has 14 amino acids. The CDR3 nucleotides read TGTGCCAGCATGGGCGGGGTAAAAAGGGAGACCCAGTACTTC. Encoded protein: CASMGGVKRETQYF.

The gene calls are TRBV3-1 (or the pseudogene TRBV3-2) and TRBJ2-7; a possible D gene is TRBD2 (6 bases). V was shortened by 0 bases and J by 2 bases, with 17 bases between the two germline ends. CDR1 and CDR2 (germline): LGHDT, YNNKEL (reference sequence). CDR3 length equals 17 residues. The chain's CDR3 is CASSQDLRKGLTYEQYF. CDR3 coding DNA: TGTGCCAGCAGCCAAGATCTTCGTAAGGGACTGACCTACGAGCAGTACTTC.

This sequence joins TRBV6-5 and TRBJ1-4; D is ambiguous. The ends were cut back, 6 bases at V and 0 bases at J, with 11 bases in the middle. The CDR3 covers 15 residues. From germline, CDR1 is MNHEY and CDR2 SVGAGI. In DNA, the CDR3 is TGTGCCAGCAGGAGAGCCCTCGCAACTAATGAAAAACTGTTTTTT. Its translation: CASRRALATNEKLFF.

The V and J genes are TRBV2 and TRBJ2-3; 8 bases align to TRBD2. The CDR3 sequence is 17 residues long. Trimming cost V 0 bases and J 2 bases; bases outside gene matches: 7. The germline V gene has CDR1 SNHLY and CDR2 FYNNEI. CDR3 sequence (DNA): TGTGCCAGCAGTGAAGCGGATAGCGGGGTTGCCACAGATACGCAGTATTTT. Protein: CASSEADSGVATDTQYF.